A single T cell receptor beta chain is shown here with its context. Antigen unknown. The sample belongs to a study of cytomegalovirus exposure and HLA in healthy donors. Study observations and caveats: Earlier analysis looked at TCR beta V segments, and most were productive about 87% or about 30% of the time. A later analysis found TCR association rates differed by HLA locus, highest for DRB1 and lowest for HLA-C. According to the study, 150 to 200 TCR beta chains were cytomegalovirus-associated.

In the PCR, 60 Vbeta and 13 Jbeta primers were used. Here immunoSEQ multiplex PCR was the method, and the copy in TCRdb shows in-frame clones only, minus some. This table holds some 110,000 clones, 55% to 65% found once. With 0 bases clipped from V and 3 bases from J, the junction kept 5 bases outside the gene matches. Germline V lookup: CDR1 GTSNPN, CDR2 SVGIG (reference sequence). The CDR3 sequence is 15 residues long. V usage is TRBV30 and J usage is TRBJ2-1; 7 bases fit TRBD2. The TCR comes from a woman aged 40-49 years in good health and CMV-seropositive. Sequences were obtained from PBMCs. This CDR3 reads CAWSVASGFYNEQFF. Here the CDR3 DNA reads TGTGCCTGGAGTGTGGCTAGCGGTTTCTACAATGAGCAGTTCTTC. Full variable domain (missing parts from reference TRBV30 and TRBJ2-1): SQTIHQWPATLVQPVGSPLSLECTVEGTSNPNLYWYRQAAGRGLQLLFYSVGIGQISSEVPQNLSASRPQDRQFILSSKKLLLSDSGFYLCAWSVASGFYNEQFFGPGTRLTVL.